This TCR beta chain was sequenced in a study of blood T cell repertoires in COVID-19. Whole-study context: Donors in the United States, Italy and Spain gave samples during acute or convalescent COVID-19. T cells, B-cell-depleted T cells, or PBMCs provided the cDNA or gDNA that served as material.

The CDR3 has 15 amino acids. The V segment lost 2 bases and the J segment 7 bases; nucleotides outside the gene matches: 11. CDR1 and CDR2 from the germline V gene are GTSNPN and SVGIG (reference sequence). In the authors' workflow: Scientists estimated how many nucleated cells there were by amplifying reference gene primers. The assay was immunoSEQ multiplex PCR, and TCRdb's table has in-frame clones only and misses some. V, J and clone size were drawn from that table, and D and trimming were deduced from the DNA. The sample consists of tens of thousands of clones, roughly 90% of them appearing once.

This chain uses TRBV30 with TRBJ2-1, with 7 positions matching TRBD1. Source material: peripheral blood. This receptor was obtained from a woman in her sixties with acute or convalescent COVID-19. The CDR3 DNA reads TGTGCCTGGAGTAGGACCAAGGGGGCGAAAAATGAGCAGTTCTTC. This gives the protein CAWSRTKGAKNEQFF. The whole variable domain, remainder taken from reference TRBV30 and TRBJ2-1, is SQTIHQWPATLVQPVGSPLSLECTVEGTSNPNLYWYRQAAGRGLQLLFYSVGIGQISSEVPQNLSASRPQDRQFILSSKKLLLSDSGFYLCAWSRTKGAKNEQFFGPGTRLTVL.